This TCR beta chain was identified during a study of cytomegalovirus exposure and HLA in healthy donors. It was with 60 Vbeta and 13 Jbeta primers that the PCR ran. Method: immunoSEQ multiplex PCR; TCRdb's copy keeps in-frame clones and lacks some. The sample table includes some 76,000 clones. The CDR3 totals 15 residues. V lost 4 bases and J 9 bases, leaving 20 bases between the germline ends. CDR1 and CDR2 (germline): SGHNT, YYREEE (reference sequence). This receptor was identified in a boy younger than 18 in good health and CMV-seronegative. The rearrangement links TRBV5-4 to TRBJ2-1; D perhaps matches TRBD2 (7 bases). Sequencing input: PBMCs. DNA of the CDR3: TGTGCCAGCAGCCACGATCACGGGGGGCTTAGTGAGCAGTTCTTC. It encodes CASSHDHGGLSEQFF.